This entry lists 13 T cell receptor beta chains sequenced from one sample in a study of CD8+ T cells in alopecia areata. Extracted RNA was reverse transcribed, and the resulting cDNA served as sequencing template. Profiling relied on immunoSEQ multiplex PCR, and the TCRdb table lists in-frame clones only, not all of them. The table lists 110,000 or so clones, 59% of them singletons. Sequencing was carried out using CD8+ T cells sorted from blood. The source of these receptors is a human donor in good health.

The chain couples TRBV29-1 to TRBJ2-7; 10 nucleotides agree with TRBD1. V lost 1 base and J lost 4; bases outside the gene matches: 16. The CDR3 has 18 amino acids. Germline V gives CDR1 SQVTM, CDR2 ANQGSEA. CDR3 DNA sequence: TGCAGCGTTGAAGCTTGGTCACCACTTAGACAGGGGGCGTACGAGCAGTACTTC. This codes for CSVEAWSPLRQGAYEQYF.

This clone showed up many times. This chain connects TRBV4-1 to TRBJ2-1; D not certain. Trimming removed 1 base at V and 7 bases at J, with 2 bases between. The CDR3 runs 11 residues. The germline V gene encodes CDR1 MGHRA and CDR2 YSYEKL. CDR3: CASSQANEQFF. In nucleotides, the CDR3 is TGCGCCAGCAGCCAAGCTAATGAGCAGTTCTTC.

V is TRBV30 and J is TRBJ1-1; D not certain. The germline V gene encodes CDR1 GTSNPN and CDR2 SVGIG (reference sequence). V lost 1 base and J lost 0, with 9 bases in between. This CDR3 has 14 amino acids. CDR3 protein: CAWSGAAMNTEAFF. CDR3 sequence (DNA): TGTGCCTGGAGTGGGGCGGCAATGAACACTGAAGCTTTCTTT.

The rearrangement uses TRBV7-9 and TRBJ1-2; 7 nucleotides line up with TRBD1. The germline V gene has CDR1 SEHNR and CDR2 FQNEAQ (reference sequence). The CDR3 covers 16 residues. V trimming: 1 base; J trimming: 5 bases; junction bases outside the gene matches: 10. Written as DNA, the CDR3 is TGTGCCAGCAGCTTAGTAGTCTCGACAGGGAGATATGGCTACACCTTC. As protein: CASSLVVSTGRYGYTF. The full variable domain, rest sourced from reference TRBV7-9 and TRBJ1-2, is DTGVSQNPRHKITKRGQNVTFRCDPISEHNRLYWYRQTLGQGPEFLTYFQNEAQLEKSRLLSDRFSAERPKGSFSTLEIQRTEQGDSAMYLCASSLVVSTGRYGYTFGSGTRLTVV.

This chain links TRBV29-1 with TRBJ2-1, with 8 bases that match TRBD2. Germline loops: CDR1 SQVTM, CDR2 ANQGSEA. The junction had 9 bases not matched to a gene; V was cut back by 6 bases and J by 5 bases. This CDR3 comprises 14 residues. The CDR3 DNA reads as TGCAGCGTCAGCCCGGGGGGGCCCCACAATGAGCAGTTCTTC. It translates to CSVSPGGPHNEQFF.

The V and J genes are TRBV5-6 and TRBJ1-4; 8 positions match TRBD1. Looked up from germline, CDR1 is SGHDT and CDR2 is YYEEEE. Trimming at V came to 3 bases and at J to 0 bases, leaving 7 bases not matched to a gene. This CDR3 has 17 residues. The CDR3 coding sequence is TGTGCCAGCAGCTACGGGACAGGCGCTACAACTAATGAAAAACTGTTTTTT. Its protein is CASSYGTGATTNEKLFF.

CDR3 coding DNA: TGCAGCGTTGGGAGGATTAACAATGAGCAGTTCTTC. It is translated as CSVGRINNEQFF. V gene TRBV29-1 combines with J gene TRBJ2-1, with D possibly matching TRBD2 (5 bases). Germline lookup yields CDR1 SQVTM and CDR2 ANQGSEA. V was cut by 4 bases and J by 5 bases, with 9 bases left in between. The length of the CDR3 is 12 residues.

The chain carries TRBV7-8 and TRBJ2-2, with TRBD2 as a possible D gene (5 bases). The CDR3 is 15 residues long. Germline-derived CDR1 and CDR2 are SGHVS and FQNEAQ. The V gene lost 5 bases and the J gene lost 6 bases, with 16 bases spanning the gap. CDR3 in amino acids: CASSRRGFWPGELFF. CDR3 nucleotide sequence: TGTGCCAGCAGCCGGCGCGGGTTCTGGCCCGGGGAGCTGTTTTTT.

The rearrangement joins TRBV9 to TRBJ2-5, with D maybe TRBD2 (6 bases). The CDR3 consists of 14 residues. V was cut by 0 bases and J by 1 base, with 7 bases left in between. The germline V gene encodes CDR1 SGDLS and CDR2 YYNGEE. In DNA, the CDR3 is TGTGCCAGCAGCGTAGGGACTACCCAAGAGACCCAGTACTTC. It encodes CASSVGTTQETQYF.

This chain connects TRBV2 to TRBJ2-1; TRBD2 aligns across 12 bases. This CDR3 has 14 amino acids. Trimming removed 4 bases from V and 5 bases from J; junction bases left unmatched: 0. Germline assignment: CDR1 SNHLY and CDR2 FYNNEI. CDR3: CASSGLAGDNEQFF. Written as DNA, the CDR3 is TGTGCCAGCAGTGGACTAGCGGGGGACAATGAGCAGTTCTTC.

J is TRBJ2-5 and V is TRBV13; TRBD2 is a possible D gene (5 bases). Trimming took 0 bases from V and 3 from J, leaving 11 bases between them. CDR1 and CDR2 from the germline V gene are PRHDT and FYEKMQ (reference sequence). CDR3 length equals 15 residues. The CDR3 here is CASSLGREYEETQYF. Written as DNA, the CDR3 is TGTGCCAGCAGCTTAGGTAGGGAGTATGAAGAGACCCAGTACTTC. The full variable domain, in which reference TRBV13 and TRBJ2-5 provide the parts outside the CDR3, is AAGVIQSPRHLIKEKRETATLKCYPIPRHDTVYWYQQGPGQDPQFLISFYEKMQSDKGSIPDRFSAQQFSDYHSELNMSSLELGDSALYFCASSLGREYEETQYFGPGTRLLVL.

This clone turned up a few times. The rearrangement uses TRBV9 and TRBJ1-6; weak D call: TRBD1 (5 bases). The CDR3 covers 12 residues. Trimming cost V 2 bases and J 9 bases, with 6 bases left between them. Germline lookup yields CDR1 SGDLS and CDR2 YYNGEE. CDR3 protein: CASSVQGSPLHF. CDR3 DNA: TGTGCCAGCAGCGTCCAGGGTTCACCCCTCCACTTT.

The chain links TRBV15 to TRBJ2-5; D is unresolved. The CDR3 loop spans 13 amino acids. V was trimmed by 5 bases and J by 1 base, leaving 8 bases between them. Germline CDR1 and CDR2: LNHNV and YYDKDF (reference sequence). In DNA, the CDR3 is TGTGCCACCAGCTCAAAACTCCAAGAGACCCAGTACTTC. Translation gives CATSSKLQETQYF.